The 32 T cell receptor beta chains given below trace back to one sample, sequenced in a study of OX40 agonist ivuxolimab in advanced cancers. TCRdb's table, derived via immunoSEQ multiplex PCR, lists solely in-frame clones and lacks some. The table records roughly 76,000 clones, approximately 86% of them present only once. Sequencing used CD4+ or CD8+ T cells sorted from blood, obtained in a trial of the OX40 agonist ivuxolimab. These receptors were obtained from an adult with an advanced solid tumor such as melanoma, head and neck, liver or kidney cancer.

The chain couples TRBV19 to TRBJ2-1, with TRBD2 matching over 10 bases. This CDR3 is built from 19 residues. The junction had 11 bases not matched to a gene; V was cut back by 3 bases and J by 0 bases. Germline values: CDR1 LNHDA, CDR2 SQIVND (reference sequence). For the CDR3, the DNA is TGTGCCAGTAGTATTACGGGTAGCGGGGGGCCCGACTCCTACAATGAGCAGTTCTTC. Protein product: CASSITGSGGPDSYNEQFF.

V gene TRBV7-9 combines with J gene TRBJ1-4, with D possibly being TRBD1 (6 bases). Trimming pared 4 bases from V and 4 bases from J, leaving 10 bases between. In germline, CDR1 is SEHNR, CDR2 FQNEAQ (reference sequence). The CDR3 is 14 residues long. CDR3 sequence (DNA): TGTGCCAGCAGCTCCAGGACAGTTAATGAAAAACTGTTTTTT. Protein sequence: CASSSRTVNEKLFF.

The CDR3 spells CASSLGQGITGELFF. The CDR3 DNA reads TGTGCCAGCAGCCTGGGACAGGGTATCACCGGGGAGCTGTTTTTT. The rearrangement links TRBV6-1 to TRBJ2-2, with TRBD1 identical over 9 bases. The CDR3 loop spans 15 amino acids. Losses at the gene ends were 6 bases for V and 4 bases for J; bases not matched to a gene: 6. Germline lookup yields CDR1 MNHNS and CDR2 SASEGT.

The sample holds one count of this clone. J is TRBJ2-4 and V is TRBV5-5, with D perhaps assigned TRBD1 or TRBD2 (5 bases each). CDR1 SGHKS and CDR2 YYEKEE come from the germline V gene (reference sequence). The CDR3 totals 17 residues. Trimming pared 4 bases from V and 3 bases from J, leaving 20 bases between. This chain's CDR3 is CASSRTLWGTDKNIQYF. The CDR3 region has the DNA TGTGCCAGCAGCAGGACCCTTTGGGGGACGGACAAAAACATTCAGTACTTC.

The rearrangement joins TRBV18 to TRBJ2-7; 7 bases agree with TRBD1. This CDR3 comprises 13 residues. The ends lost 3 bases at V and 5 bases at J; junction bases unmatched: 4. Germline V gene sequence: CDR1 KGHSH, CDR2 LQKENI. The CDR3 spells CASSPGQADEQYF. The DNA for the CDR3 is TGTGCCAGCTCACCTGGACAGGCGGACGAGCAGTACTTC.

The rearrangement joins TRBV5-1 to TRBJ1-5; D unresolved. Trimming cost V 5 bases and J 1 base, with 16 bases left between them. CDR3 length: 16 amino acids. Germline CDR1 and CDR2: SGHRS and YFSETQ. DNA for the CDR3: TGCGCCAGCAGTCCGGGTGGCGGTCAGAGCAATCAGCCCCAGCATTTT. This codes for CASSPGGGQSNQPQHF.

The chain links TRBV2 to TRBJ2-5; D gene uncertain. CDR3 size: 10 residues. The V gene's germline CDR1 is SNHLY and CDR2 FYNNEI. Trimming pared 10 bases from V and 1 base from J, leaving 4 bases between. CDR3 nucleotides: TGTGCCACTGGCCAAGAGACCCAGTACTTC. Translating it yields CATGQETQYF.

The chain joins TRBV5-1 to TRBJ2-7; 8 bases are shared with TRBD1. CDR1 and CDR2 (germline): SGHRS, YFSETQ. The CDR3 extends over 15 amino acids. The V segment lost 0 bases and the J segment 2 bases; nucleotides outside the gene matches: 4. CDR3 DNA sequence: TGCGCCAGCAGCTTGGGGCAGGGGGCCACCTACGAGCAGTACTTC. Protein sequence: CASSLGQGATYEQYF.

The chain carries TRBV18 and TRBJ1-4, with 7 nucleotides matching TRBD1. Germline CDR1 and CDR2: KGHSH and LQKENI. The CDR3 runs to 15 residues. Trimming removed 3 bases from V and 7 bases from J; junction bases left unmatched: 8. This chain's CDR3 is CASSPIRGLGEKLFF. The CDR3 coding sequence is TGTGCCAGCTCACCGATTAGGGGGCTGGGTGAAAAACTGTTTTTT.

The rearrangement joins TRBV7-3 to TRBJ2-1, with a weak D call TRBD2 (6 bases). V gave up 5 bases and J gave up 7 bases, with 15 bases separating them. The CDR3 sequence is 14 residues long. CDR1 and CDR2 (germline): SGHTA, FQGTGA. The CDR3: CASSPQGLRNEQFF. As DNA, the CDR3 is TGTGCCAGCAGCCCCCAGGGACTGCGAAATGAGCAGTTCTTC.

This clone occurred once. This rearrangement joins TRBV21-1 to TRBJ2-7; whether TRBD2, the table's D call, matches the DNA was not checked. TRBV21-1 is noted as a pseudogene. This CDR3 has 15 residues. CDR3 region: CASSNPEGAKGEQYF. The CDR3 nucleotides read TGTGCCAGCAGCAACCCAGAGGGCGCGAAGGGCGAGCAGTACTTC.

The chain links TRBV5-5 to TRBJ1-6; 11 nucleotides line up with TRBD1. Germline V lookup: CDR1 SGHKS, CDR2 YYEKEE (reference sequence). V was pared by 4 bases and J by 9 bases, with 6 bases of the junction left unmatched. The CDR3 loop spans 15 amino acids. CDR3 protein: CASSPEGTGGSPLHF. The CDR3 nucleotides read TGTGCCAGCAGCCCGGAAGGGACAGGGGGTTCACCCCTCCACTTT. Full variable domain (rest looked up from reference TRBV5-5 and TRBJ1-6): DAGVTQSPTHLIKTRGQQVTLRCSPISGHKSVSWYQQVLGQGPQFIFQYYEKEERGRGNFPDRFSARQFPNYSSELNVNALLLGDSALYLCASSPEGTGGSPLHFGNGTRLTVT.

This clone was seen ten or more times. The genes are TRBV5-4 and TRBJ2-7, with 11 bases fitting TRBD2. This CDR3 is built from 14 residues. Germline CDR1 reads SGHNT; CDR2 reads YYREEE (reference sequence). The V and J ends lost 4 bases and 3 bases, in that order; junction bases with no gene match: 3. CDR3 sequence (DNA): TGTGCCAGCAGCCGAACTAGCGGGAGCTACGAGCAGTACTTC. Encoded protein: CASSRTSGSYEQYF.

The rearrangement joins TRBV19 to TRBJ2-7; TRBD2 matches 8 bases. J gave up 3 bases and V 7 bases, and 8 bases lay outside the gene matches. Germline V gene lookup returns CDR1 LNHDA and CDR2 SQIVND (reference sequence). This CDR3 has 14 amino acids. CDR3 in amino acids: CASTGGQPNYEQYF. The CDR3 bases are TGTGCCAGTACGGGGGGGCAGCCTAACTACGAGCAGTACTTC.

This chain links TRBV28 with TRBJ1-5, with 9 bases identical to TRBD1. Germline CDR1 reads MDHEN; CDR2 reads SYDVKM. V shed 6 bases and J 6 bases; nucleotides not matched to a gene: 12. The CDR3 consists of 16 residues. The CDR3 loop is CASRPTQGAMFQPQHF. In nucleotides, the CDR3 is TGTGCCAGCAGACCAACACAGGGGGCTATGTTTCAGCCCCAGCATTTT.

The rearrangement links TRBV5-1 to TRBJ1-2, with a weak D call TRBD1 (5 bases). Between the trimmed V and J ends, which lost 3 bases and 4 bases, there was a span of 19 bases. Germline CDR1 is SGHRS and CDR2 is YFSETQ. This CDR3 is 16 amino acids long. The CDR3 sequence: CASSWGSSTGAYGYTF. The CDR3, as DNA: TGCGCCAGCAGCTGGGGCAGTAGCACCGGGGCCTATGGCTACACCTTC.

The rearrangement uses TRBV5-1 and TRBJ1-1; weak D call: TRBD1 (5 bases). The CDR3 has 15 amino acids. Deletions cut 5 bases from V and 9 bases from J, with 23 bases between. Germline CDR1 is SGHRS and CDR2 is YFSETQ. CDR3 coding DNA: TGCGCCAGCAGTCGCCTTAACGGGGGAGCTAATAAAGCTTTCTTT. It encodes CASSRLNGGANKAFF.

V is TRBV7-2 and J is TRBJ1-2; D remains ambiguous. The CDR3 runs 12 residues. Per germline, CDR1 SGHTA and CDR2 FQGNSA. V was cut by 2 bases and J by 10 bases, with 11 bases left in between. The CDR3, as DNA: TGTGCCAGCAGCTTACGGGCGGGATCCTACACCTTC. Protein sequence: CASSLRAGSYTF. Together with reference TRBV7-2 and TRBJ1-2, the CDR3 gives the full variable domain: GAGVSQSPSNKVTEKGKDVELRCDPISGHTALYWYRQSLGQGLEFLIYFQGNSAPDKSGLPSDRFSAERTGGSVSTLTIQRTQQEDSAVYLCASSLRAGSYTFGSGTRLTVV.

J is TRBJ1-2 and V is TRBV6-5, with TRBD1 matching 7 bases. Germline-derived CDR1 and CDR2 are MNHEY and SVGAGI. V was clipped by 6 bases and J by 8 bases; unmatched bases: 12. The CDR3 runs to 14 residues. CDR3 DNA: TGTGCCAGCAGAGCACCAGACAGGGCCGGAGGCTACACCTTC. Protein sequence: CASRAPDRAGGYTF.

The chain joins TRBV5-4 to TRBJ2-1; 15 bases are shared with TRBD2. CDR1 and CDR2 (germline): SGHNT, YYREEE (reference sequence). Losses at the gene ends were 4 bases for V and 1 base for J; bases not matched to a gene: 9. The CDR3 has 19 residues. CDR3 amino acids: CASSTSGLAGGLSYNEQFF. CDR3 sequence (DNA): TGTGCCAGCAGCACCTCCGGACTAGCGGGAGGGCTTTCCTACAATGAGCAGTTCTTC.

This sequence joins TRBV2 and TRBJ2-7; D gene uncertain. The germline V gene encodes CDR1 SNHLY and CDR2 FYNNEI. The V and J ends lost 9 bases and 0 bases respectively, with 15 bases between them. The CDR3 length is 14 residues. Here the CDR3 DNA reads TGTGCCAGGGGCCTAAGTGGCGGCTCCTACGAGCAGTACTTC. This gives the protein CARGLSGGSYEQYF.

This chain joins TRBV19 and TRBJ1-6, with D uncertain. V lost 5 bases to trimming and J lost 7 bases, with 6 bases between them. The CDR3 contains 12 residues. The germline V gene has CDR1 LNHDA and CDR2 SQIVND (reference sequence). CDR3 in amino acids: CASSLQNSPLHF. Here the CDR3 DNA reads TGTGCCAGTAGTTTGCAGAATTCACCCCTCCACTTT. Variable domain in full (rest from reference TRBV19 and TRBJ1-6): DGGITQSPKYLFRKEGQNVTLSCEQNLNHDAMYWYRQDPGQGLRLIYYSQIVNDFQKGDIAEGYSVSREKKESFPLTVTSAQKNPTAFYLCASSLQNSPLHFGNGTRLTVT.

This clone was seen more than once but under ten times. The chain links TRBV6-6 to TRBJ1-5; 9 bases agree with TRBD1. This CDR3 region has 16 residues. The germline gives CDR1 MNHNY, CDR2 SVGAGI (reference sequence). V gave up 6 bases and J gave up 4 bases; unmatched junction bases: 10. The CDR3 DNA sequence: TGTGCCAGCAGCACCCGGACAGGGGCCGGGAATCAGCCCCAGCATTTT. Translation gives CASSTRTGAGNQPQHF.

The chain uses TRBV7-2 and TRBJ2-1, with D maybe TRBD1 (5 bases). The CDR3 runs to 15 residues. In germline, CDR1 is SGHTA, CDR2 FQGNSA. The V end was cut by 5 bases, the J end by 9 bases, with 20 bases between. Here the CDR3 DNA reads TGTGCCAGCAGCCTAAGTCGGTTCAGGGCAAGTGAGCAGTTCTTC. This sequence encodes CASSLSRFRASEQFF.

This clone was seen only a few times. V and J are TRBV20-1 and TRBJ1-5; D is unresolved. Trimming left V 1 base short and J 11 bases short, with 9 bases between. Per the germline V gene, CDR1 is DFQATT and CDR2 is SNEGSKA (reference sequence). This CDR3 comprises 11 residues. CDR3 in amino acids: CSARGSVAQHF. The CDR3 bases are TGCAGTGCTAGAGGTTCGGTGGCCCAGCATTTT.

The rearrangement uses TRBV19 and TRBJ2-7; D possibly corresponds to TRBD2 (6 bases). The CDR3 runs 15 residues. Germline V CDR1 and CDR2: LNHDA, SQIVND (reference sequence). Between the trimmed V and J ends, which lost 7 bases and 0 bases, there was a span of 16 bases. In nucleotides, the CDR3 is TGTGCCAGTACCCCCTCTGGGGGGAACTCCTACGAGCAGTACTTC. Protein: CASTPSGGNSYEQYF.

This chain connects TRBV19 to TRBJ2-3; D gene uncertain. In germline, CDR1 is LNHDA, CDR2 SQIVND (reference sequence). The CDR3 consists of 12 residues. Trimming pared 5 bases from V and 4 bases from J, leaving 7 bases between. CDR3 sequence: CASSEFADTQYF. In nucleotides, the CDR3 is TGTGCCAGTAGTGAATTCGCAGATACGCAGTATTTT.

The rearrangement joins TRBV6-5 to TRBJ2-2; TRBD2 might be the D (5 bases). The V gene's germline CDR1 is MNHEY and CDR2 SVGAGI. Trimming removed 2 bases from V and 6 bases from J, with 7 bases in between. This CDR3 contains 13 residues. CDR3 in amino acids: CASSYRGSGELFF. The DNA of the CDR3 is TGTGCCAGCAGTTACCGGGGATCCGGGGAGCTGTTTTTT.

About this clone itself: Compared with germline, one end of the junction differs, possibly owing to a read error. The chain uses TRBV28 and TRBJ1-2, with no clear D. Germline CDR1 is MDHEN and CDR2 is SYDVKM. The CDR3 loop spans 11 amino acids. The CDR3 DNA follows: TGTGCCAGCAGTTTCAACTCTGGCTACACCTTC. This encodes CASSFNSGYTF.

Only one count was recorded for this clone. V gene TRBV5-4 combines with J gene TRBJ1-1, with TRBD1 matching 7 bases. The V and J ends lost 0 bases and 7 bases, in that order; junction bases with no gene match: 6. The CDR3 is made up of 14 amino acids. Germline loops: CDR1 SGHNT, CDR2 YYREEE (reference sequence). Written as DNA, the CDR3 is TGTGCCAGCAGCTTGGGTAACAGGGGTGGTGAAGCTTTCTTT. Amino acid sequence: CASSLGNRGGEAFF.

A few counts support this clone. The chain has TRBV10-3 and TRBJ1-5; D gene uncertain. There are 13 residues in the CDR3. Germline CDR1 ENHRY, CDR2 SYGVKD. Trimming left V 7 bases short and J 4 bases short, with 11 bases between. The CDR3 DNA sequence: TGTGCCATCAAGGGCAGCGAAAATCAGCCCCAGCATTTT. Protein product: CAIKGSENQPQHF.

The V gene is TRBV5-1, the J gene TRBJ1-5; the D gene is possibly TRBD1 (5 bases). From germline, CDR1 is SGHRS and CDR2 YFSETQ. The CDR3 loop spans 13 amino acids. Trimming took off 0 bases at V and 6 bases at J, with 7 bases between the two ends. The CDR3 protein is CASSLDGGQPQHF. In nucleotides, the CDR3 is TGCGCCAGCAGCTTGGATGGGGGTCAGCCCCAGCATTTT. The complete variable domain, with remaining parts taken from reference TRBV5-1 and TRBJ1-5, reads KAGVTQTPRYLIKTRGQQVTLSCSPISGHRSVSWYQQTPGQGLQFLFEYFSETQRNKGNFPGRFSGRQFSNSRSEMNVSTLELGDSALYLCASSLDGGQPQHFGDGTRLSIL.